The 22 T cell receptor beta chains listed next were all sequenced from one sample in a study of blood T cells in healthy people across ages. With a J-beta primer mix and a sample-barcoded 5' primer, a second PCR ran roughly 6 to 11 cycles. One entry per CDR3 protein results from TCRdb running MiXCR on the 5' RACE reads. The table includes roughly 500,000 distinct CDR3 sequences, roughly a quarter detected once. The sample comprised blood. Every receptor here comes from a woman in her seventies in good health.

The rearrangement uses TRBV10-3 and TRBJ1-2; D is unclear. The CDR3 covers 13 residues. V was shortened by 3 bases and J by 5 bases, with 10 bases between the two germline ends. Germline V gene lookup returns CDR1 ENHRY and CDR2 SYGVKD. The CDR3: CAISEGPEYGYTF. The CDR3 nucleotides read TGTGCCATCAGTGAAGGTCCTGAGTATGGCTACACCTTC.

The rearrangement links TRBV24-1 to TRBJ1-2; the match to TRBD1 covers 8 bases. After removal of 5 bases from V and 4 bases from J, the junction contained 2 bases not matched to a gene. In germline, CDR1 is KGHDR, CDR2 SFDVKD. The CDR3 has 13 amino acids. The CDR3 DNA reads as TGTGCCACCAGTGCTCAGGGGGCCTATGGCTACACCTTC. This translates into CATSAQGAYGYTF.

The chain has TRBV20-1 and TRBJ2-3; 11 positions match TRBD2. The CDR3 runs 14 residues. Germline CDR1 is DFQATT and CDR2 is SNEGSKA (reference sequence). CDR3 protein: CSCGTSGYTDTQYF. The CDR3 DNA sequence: TGCAGCTGTGGGACTAGCGGTTACACAGATACGCAGTATTTT.

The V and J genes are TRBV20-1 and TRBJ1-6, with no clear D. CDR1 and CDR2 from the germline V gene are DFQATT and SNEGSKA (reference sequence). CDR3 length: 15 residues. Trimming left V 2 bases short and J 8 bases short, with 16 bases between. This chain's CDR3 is CSARSPVTGDSPLHF. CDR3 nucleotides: TGCAGTGCTAGATCCCCCGTTACTGGTGATTCACCCCTCCACTTT.

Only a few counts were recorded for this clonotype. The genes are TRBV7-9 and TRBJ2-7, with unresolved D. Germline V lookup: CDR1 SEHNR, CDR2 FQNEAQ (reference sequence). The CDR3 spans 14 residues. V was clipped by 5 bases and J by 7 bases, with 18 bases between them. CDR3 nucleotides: TGTGCCAGCAGCCTACAAGTGTCGGTAGGAGAGCAGTACTTC. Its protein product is CASSLQVSVGEQYF. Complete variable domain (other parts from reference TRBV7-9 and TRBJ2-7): DTGVSQNPRHKITKRGQNVTFRCDPISEHNRLYWYRQTLGQGPEFLTYFQNEAQLEKSRLLSDRFSAERPKGSFSTLEIQRTEQGDSAMYLCASSLQVSVGEQYFGPGTRLTVT.

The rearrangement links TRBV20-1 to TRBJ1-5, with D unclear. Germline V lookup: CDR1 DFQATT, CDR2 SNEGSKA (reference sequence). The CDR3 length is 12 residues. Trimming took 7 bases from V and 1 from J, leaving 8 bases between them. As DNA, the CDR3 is TGCAGTGTGGGTGAGAGCAATCAGCCCCAGCATTTT. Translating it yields CSVGESNQPQHF.

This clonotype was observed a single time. CDR3 in DNA: TGCAGTGTTTTGCAGCCTGGGAAGACTGAAGCTTTCTTT. Protein sequence: CSVLQPGKTEAFF. The chain has TRBV20-1 and TRBJ1-1; the D is unclear. The CDR3 runs 13 residues. V was shortened by 7 bases and J by 5 bases, with 17 bases between the two germline ends. Germline values: CDR1 DFQATT, CDR2 SNEGSKA (reference sequence).

CDR3: CSARDVPEAFF. The CDR3 DNA sequence: TGCAGTGCTAGAGATGTACCTGAAGCTTTCTTT. The rearrangement links TRBV20-1 to TRBJ1-1; D call uncertain. The CDR3 consists of 11 residues. Germline V gives CDR1 DFQATT, CDR2 SNEGSKA (reference sequence). V lost 0 bases, J lost 6 bases, and 5 bases lay in between.

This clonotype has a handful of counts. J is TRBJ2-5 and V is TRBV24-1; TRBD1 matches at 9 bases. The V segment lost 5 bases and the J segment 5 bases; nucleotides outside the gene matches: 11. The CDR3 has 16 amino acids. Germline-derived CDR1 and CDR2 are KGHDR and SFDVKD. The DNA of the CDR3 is TGTGCCACCAGTGCCCCCGGGACAGGGAATGAGGAGACCCAGTACTTC. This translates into CATSAPGTGNEETQYF.

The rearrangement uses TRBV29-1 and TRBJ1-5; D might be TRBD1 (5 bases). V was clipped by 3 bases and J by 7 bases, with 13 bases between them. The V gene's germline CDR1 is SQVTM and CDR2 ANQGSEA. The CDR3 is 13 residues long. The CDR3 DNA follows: TGCAGCGTTGATCAGGGATCTGGGCAGCCCCAGCATTTT. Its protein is CSVDQGSGQPQHF. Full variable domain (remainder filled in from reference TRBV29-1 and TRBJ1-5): SAVISQKPSRDICQRGTSLTIQCQVDSQVTMMFWYRQQPGQSLTLIATANQGSEATYESGFVIDKFPISRPNLTFSTLTVSNMSPEDSSIYLCSVDQGSGQPQHFGDGTRLSIL.

The CDR3 DNA reads as TGCAGTGCTGCGAGAGGACAGGGGGCATACTATGGCTACACCTTC. Protein sequence: CSAARGQGAYYGYTF. The chain uses TRBV20-1 and TRBJ1-2, with 11 bases matching TRBD1. J was trimmed by 3 bases and V by 5 bases; bases with no gene match: 8. Looked up from germline, CDR1 is DFQATT and CDR2 is SNEGSKA (reference sequence). CDR3 length: 15 residues.

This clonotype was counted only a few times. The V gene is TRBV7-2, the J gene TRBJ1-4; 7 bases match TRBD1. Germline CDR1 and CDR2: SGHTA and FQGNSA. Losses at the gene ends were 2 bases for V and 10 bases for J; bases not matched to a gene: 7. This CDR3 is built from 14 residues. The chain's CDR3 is CASSLTLQGRKLFF. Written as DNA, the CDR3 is TGTGCCAGCAGCTTAACTTTACAGGGGAGAAAACTGTTTTTT.

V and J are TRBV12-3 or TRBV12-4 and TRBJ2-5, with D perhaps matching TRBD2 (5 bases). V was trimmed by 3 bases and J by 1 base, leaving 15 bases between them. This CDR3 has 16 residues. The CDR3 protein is CASSFIATSSQETQYF. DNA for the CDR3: TGTGCCAGCAGTTTCATAGCGACATCATCCCAAGAGACCCAGTACTTC.

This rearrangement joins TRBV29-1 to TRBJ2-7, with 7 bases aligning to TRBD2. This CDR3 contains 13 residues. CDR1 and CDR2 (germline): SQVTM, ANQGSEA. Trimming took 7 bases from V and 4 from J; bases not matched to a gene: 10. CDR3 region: CSAGPGLEYEQYF. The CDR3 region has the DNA TGCAGCGCTGGCCCCGGACTAGAGTACGAGCAGTACTTC.

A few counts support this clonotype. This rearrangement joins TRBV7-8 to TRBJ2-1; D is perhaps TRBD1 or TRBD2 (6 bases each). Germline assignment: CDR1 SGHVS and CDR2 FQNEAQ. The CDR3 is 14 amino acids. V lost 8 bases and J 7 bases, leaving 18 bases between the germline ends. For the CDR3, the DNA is TGTGCCAGCCTCTCGGGGGACAAAAGGAATGAGCAGTTCTTC. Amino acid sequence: CASLSGDKRNEQFF. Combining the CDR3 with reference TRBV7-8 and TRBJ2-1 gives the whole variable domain GAGVSQSPRYKVAKRGQDVALRCDPISGHVSLFWYQQALGQGPEFLTYFQNEAQLDKSGLPSDRFFAERPEGSVSTLKIQRTQQEDSAVYLCASLSGDKRNEQFFGPGTRLTVL.

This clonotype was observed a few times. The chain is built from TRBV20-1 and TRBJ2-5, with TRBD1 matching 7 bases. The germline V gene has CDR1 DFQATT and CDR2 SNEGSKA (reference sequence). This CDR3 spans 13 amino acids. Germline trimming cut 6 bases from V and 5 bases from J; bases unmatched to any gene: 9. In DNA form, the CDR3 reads TGCAGTGCCCTCGACAGGGACGGTGAGACCCAGTACTTC. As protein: CSALDRDGETQYF.

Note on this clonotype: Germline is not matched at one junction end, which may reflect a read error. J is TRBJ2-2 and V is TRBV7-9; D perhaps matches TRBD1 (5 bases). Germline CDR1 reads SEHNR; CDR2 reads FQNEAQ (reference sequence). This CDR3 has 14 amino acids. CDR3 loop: CDSSSGPRGMELFF. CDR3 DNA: TGTGACAGCAGCTCTGGTCCTAGGGGCATGGAGCTGTTTTTT.

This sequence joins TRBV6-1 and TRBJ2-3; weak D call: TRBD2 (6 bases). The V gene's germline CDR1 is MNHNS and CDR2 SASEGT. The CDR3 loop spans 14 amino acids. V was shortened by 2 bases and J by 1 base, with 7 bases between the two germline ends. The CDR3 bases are TGTGCCAGCAGTGAACGGAGGGGCACAGATACGCAGTATTTT. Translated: CASSERRGTDTQYF.

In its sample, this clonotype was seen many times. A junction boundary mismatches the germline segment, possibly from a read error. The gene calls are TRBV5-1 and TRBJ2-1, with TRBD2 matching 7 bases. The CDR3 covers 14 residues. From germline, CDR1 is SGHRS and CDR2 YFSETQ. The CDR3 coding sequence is TGTGCCAGCAGCCTAGCGGACTCCTACAATGAGCAGTTCTTC. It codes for CASSLADSYNEQFF.

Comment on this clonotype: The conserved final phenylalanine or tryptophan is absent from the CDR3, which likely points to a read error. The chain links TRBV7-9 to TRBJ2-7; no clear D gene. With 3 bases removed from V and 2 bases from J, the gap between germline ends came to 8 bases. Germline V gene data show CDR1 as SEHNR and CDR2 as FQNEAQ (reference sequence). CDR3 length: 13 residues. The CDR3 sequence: CASSLASTYEQYS. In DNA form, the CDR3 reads TGTGCCAGCAGCTTGGCCAGTACCTACGAGCAGTACTCC.

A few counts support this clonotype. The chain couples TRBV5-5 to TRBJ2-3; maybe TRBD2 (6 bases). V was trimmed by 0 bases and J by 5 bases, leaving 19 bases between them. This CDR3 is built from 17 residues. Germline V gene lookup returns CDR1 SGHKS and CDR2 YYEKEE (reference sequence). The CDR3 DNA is TGTGCCAGCAGCTTGGCCAAGGAGGCAGGGAGGAGAGATACGCAGTATTTT. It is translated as CASSLAKEAGRRDTQYF. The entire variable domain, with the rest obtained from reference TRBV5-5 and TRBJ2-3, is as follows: DAGVTQSPTHLIKTRGQQVTLRCSPISGHKSVSWYQQVLGQGPQFIFQYYEKEERGRGNFPDRFSARQFPNYSSELNVNALLLGDSALYLCASSLAKEAGRRDTQYFGPGTRLTVL.

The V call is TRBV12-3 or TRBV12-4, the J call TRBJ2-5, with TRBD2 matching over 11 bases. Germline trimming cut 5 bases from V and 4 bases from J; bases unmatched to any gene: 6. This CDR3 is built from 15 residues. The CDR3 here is CASSVAGLAGETQYF. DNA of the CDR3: TGTGCCAGCAGTGTCGCAGGACTAGCGGGAGAGACCCAGTACTTC.